These 6 T cell receptor beta chains were sequenced from one sample in a study of shared clonotypes between healthy human individuals. This table comes from immunoSEQ multiplex PCR, and its TCRdb copy is limited to in-frame clones, with some not included. The table records about a million clones, 60% to 80% of them present only once. Sequenced sample: memory CD4+ T cells sorted from blood. The subset is: CD45RA-negative fraction. The receptors here all came from a man younger than 35 in good health.

V and J are TRBV15 and TRBJ2-6; 12 nucleotides line up with TRBD1. The germline V gene encodes CDR1 LNHNV and CDR2 YYDKDF (reference sequence). Trimming at V came to 6 bases and at J to 0 bases, leaving 6 bases not matched to a gene. The CDR3 consists of 18 residues. The CDR3 nucleotides are TGTGCCACCAGGCCCCGGGACAGGGGGCTCTCTGGGGCCAACGTCCTGACTTTC. Its protein product is CATRPRDRGLSGANVLTF.

This clone appeared a few times. The chain uses TRBV5-6 and TRBJ2-1, with 7 bases identical to TRBD2. The germline V gene has CDR1 SGHDT and CDR2 YYEEEE. The CDR3 spans 16 residues. The ends lost 4 bases at V and 4 bases at J; junction bases unmatched: 11. CDR3 loop: CASSPPGAGLYNEQFF. As DNA, the CDR3 is TGTGCCAGCAGCCCCCCGGGAGCGGGGCTTTACAATGAGCAGTTCTTC.

V usage is TRBV5-4 and J usage is TRBJ2-7, with a possible D match to TRBD2 (6 bases). Between the trimmed V and J ends, which lost 4 bases and 2 bases, there was a span of 16 bases. CDR1 and CDR2 (germline): SGHNT, YYREEE (reference sequence). The CDR3 is 15 amino acids. In nucleotides, the CDR3 is TGTGCCAGCAGCGGTGGCGGGACGGAAACCTACGAGCAGTACTTC. As protein: CASSGGGTETYEQYF.

The chain couples TRBV19 to TRBJ1-5; D ambiguous. V was clipped by 4 bases and J by 0 bases, with 10 bases between them. The CDR3 runs 15 residues. Looked up from germline, CDR1 is LNHDA and CDR2 is SQIVND (reference sequence). The CDR3 reads CASSTLTHSNQPQHF. CDR3 nucleotides: TGTGCCAGTAGTACCTTAACACATAGCAATCAGCCCCAGCATTTT.

Regarding this clone: Other DNA variants within this sample encode the same CDR3. The J gene is TRBJ2-7, the V gene TRBV7-2; 14 nucleotides line up with TRBD2. Trimming removed 5 bases from V and 6 bases from J; junction bases left unmatched: 6. The CDR3 loop spans 15 amino acids. The germline V gene encodes CDR1 SGHTA and CDR2 FQGNSA. The CDR3 loop is CASSPGLAGGREQYF. The CDR3 DNA reads as TGTGCCAGCAGCCCCGGACTAGCGGGAGGTCGCGAGCAGTACTTC.

This clone was detected only once. The rearrangement uses TRBV18 and TRBJ1-5; the D gene is possibly TRBD1 (5 bases). The CDR3 extends over 15 amino acids. Germline V gene lookup returns CDR1 KGHSH and CDR2 LQKENI. With 2 bases removed from V and 4 bases from J, the gap between germline ends came to 12 bases. CDR3: CASSPSGTGNQPQHF. DNA of the CDR3: TGTGCCAGCTCACCATCGGGGACGGGGAATCAGCCCCAGCATTTT.